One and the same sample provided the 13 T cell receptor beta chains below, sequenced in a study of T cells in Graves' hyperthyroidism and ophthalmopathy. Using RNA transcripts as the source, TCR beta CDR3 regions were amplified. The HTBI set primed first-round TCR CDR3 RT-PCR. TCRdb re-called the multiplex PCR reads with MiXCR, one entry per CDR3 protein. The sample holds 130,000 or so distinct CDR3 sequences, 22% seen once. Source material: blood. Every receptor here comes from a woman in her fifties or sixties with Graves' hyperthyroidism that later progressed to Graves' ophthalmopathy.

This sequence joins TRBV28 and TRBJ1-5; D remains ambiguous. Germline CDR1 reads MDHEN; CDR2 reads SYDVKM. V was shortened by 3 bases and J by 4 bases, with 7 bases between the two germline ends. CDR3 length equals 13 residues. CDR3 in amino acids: CASSFGVNQPQHF. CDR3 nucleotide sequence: TGTGCCAGCAGTTTCGGGGTGAATCAGCCCCAGCATTTT.

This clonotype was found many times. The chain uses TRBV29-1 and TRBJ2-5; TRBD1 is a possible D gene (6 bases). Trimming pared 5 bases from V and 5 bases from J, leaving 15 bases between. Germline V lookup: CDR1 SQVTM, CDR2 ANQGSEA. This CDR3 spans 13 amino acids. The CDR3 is CSVLTGTGETQYF. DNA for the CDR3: TGCAGCGTTCTTACAGGGACCGGTGAGACCCAGTACTTC.

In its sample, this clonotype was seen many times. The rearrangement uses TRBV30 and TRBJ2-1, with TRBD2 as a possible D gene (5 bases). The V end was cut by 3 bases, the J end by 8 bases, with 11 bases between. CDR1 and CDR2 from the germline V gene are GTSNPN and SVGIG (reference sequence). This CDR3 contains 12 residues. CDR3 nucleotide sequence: TGTGCCTGGAGGGAGGACGGGCATGAGCAGTTCTTC. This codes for CAWREDGHEQFF.

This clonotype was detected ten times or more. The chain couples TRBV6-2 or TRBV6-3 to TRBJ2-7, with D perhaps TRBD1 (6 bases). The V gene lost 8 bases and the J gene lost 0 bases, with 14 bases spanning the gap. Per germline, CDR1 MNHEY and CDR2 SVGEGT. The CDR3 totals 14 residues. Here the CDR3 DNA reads TGTGCCAGCTACTCCCGGGACACCTCCTACGAGCAGTACTTC. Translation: CASYSRDTSYEQYF.

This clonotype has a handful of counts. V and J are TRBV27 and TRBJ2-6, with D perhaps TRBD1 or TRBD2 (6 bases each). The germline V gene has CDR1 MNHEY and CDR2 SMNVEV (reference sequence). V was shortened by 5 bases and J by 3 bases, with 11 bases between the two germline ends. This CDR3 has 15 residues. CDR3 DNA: TGTGCCAGCAGTACAAAGGGGGGTGGGGCCAACGTCCTGACTTTC. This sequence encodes CASSTKGGGANVLTF.

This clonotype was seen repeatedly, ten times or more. CDR3 residues: CASSLGQLNTEAFF. The CDR3 bases are TGTGCCAGCAGCCTCGGACAGCTGAACACTGAAGCTTTCTTT. The chain is built from TRBV7-2 and TRBJ1-1; tentative D call: TRBD1 (6 bases). The length of the CDR3 is 14 residues. Germline CDR1 is SGHTA and CDR2 is FQGNSA. The V end was cut by 5 bases, the J end by 0 bases, with 10 bases between.

The CDR3 DNA sequence: TGTGCCAGCAGTCCTCCGACGGAGCCAACTAATGAAAAACTGTTTTTT. It translates to CASSPPTEPTNEKLFF. The genes are TRBV27 and TRBJ1-4; no clear D gene. The CDR3 extends over 16 amino acids. V was cut by 5 bases and J by 0 bases, with 13 bases left in between. Germline V CDR1 and CDR2: MNHEY, SMNVEV (reference sequence).

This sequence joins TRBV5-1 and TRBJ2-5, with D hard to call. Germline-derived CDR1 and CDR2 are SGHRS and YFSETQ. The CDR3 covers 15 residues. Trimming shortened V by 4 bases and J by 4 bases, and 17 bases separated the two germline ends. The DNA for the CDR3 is TGCGCCAGCAGCCCATTCCCCCGGCCCCCAGAGACCCAGTACTTC. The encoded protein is CASSPFPRPPETQYF.

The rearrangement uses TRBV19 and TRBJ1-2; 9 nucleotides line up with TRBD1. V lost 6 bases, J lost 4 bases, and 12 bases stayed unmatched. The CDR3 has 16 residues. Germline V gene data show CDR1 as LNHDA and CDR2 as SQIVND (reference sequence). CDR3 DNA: TGTGCCAGTAGACTCGGACAGGGGAGTTCTATCTATGGCTACACCTTC. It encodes CASRLGQGSSIYGYTF.

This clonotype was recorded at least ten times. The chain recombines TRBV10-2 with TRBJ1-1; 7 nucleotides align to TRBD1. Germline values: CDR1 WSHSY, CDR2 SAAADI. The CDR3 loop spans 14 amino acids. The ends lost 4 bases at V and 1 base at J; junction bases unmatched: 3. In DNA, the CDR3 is TGCGCCAGCAGTGTCAGGGGGGCGAACACTGAAGCTTTCTTT. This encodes CASSVRGANTEAFF.

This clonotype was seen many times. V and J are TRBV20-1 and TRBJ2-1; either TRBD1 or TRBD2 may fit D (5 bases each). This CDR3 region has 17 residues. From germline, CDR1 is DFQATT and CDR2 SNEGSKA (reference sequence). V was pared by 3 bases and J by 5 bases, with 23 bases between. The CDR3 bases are TGCAGTGCTAGTGGGGACGGCAGCGTCACCGCAAACAATGAGCAGTTCTTC. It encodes CSASGDGSVTANNEQFF.

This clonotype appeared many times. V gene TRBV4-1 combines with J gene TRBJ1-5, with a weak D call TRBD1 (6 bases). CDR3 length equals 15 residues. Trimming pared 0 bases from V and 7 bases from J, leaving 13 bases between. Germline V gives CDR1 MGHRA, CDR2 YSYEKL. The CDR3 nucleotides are TGCGCCAGCAGCCAAGATGAAGGGGGGGCCCAGCCCCAGCATTTT. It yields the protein CASSQDEGGAQPQHF.

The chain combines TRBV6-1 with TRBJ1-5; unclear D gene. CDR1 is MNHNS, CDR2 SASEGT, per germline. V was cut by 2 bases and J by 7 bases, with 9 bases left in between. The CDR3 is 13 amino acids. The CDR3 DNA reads TGTGCCAGCAGTGAAACGCTCAGCCAGCCCCAGCATTTT. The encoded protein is CASSETLSQPQHF.